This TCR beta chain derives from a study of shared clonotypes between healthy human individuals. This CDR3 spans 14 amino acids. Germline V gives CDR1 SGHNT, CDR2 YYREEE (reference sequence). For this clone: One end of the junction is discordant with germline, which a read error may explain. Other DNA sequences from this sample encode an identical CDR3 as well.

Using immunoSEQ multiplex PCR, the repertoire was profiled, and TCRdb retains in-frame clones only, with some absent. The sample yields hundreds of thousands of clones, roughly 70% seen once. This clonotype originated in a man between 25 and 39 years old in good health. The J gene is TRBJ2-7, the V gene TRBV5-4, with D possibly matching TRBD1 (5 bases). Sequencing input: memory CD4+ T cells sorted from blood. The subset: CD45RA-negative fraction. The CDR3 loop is CASSLDGPGSAQYF. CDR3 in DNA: TGTGCCAGCAGTTTGGACGGGCCAGGGTCTGCGCAGTACTTC.